In its sample, the clone carrying this T cell receptor beta chain was seen a few times. The antigen is undetermined. The CDR3 runs 13 residues. Looked up from germline, CDR1 is MNHNS and CDR2 is SASEGT. V dropped 6 bases and J dropped 6 bases, with 15 bases sitting between them. The source of the sample is a study of vaccination and CD4 T cells after COVID-19. Treatment here: roughly nine-day PBMC culture with coronavirus spike peptide pools or control peptides (ViraFEST assay). With the Oncomine TCR Beta short-read assay, DNA from cultured CD4+ T cells was sequenced. One entry per CDR3 protein, called by TCRdb with MiXCR from the PCR reads. Altogether 17,000 or so distinct CDR3 sequences are present, 30% to 40% being singletons, with the ten largest covering less than 20%.

The chain uses TRBV6-1 and TRBJ2-7; a weak D match, TRBD2 (6 bases). The sequenced sample was cultured CD4+ T cells from blood. The TCR sequence derives from a human donor with COVID-19. The CDR3 DNA reads as TGTGCCAGCAGAGACTGGGGAGGAGGCGAGCAGTACTTC. It translates to CASRDWGGGEQYF.